This T cell receptor beta chain derives from a study of cytomegalovirus exposure and HLA in healthy donors. The PCR made use of 60 Vbeta and 13 Jbeta primers. The table came from immunoSEQ multiplex PCR; TCRdb's copy has only in-frame clones and leaves some out. The sample consists of approximately 120,000 clones, about 81% of them appearing once. Findings of the study overall: The study carried out a later analysis of TCR beta sequences. It associated approximately 17,000 of them with specific HLA alleles at a false discovery rate of 0.05. Most TCR sequences were seen very rarely across donors, but some public TCRs occurred in many. Certain sequence variants were highly shared and formed a cluster, and this cluster was likely a sequencing artifact.

Germline CDR1 SEHNR, CDR2 FQNEAQ (reference sequence). There are 15 residues in the CDR3. The V segment lost 5 bases and the J segment 4 bases; nucleotides outside the gene matches: 5. This clone was observed a single time. As yet, its antigen is unknown. The sequence came from a woman aged 25-40 years in good health and CMV-seronegative. The chain has TRBV7-9 and TRBJ2-3; TRBD2 matches 11 bases. The specimen was PBMCs. The CDR3 DNA reads as TGTGCCAGCAGCGCCCTAGCGGGGGGCGCAGATACGCAGTATTTT. Translation gives CASSALAGGADTQYF.